This TCR beta chain was recorded in a study of shared clonotypes between healthy human individuals. Across the study: The plates for each donor numbered three CD4 naive, three CD4 memory, two CD8 naive and one CD8 memory. Broader study findings: It was observed that roughly 4.8% of naive CD4 clonotypes were shared across a handful of donors.

This CDR3 region has 15 residues. The V end lost 6 bases, the J end lost 0 bases, and 12 bases lay between the germline ends. Germline loops: CDR1 SNHLY, CDR2 FYNNEI. About this clone itself: The target antigen is unknown.

TCRdb keeps only in-frame clones here, not all; method: immunoSEQ multiplex PCR. The sample has millions of clones, about 95% seen once. Naive CD8 populations comprised CD45RO-negative cells positively selected for CCR7, excluding terminally differentiated effector memory CD45RA+ cells. This TCR came from a man aged 18 to 35 in good health. Material for sequencing was naive CD8+ T cells sorted from blood. The chain links TRBV2 to TRBJ2-1, with D perhaps matching TRBD1 (5 bases). Written as DNA, the CDR3 is TGTGCCAGCAGGGACATCGACAGCTCCTACAATGAGCAGTTCTTC. Residues: CASRDIDSSYNEQFF.